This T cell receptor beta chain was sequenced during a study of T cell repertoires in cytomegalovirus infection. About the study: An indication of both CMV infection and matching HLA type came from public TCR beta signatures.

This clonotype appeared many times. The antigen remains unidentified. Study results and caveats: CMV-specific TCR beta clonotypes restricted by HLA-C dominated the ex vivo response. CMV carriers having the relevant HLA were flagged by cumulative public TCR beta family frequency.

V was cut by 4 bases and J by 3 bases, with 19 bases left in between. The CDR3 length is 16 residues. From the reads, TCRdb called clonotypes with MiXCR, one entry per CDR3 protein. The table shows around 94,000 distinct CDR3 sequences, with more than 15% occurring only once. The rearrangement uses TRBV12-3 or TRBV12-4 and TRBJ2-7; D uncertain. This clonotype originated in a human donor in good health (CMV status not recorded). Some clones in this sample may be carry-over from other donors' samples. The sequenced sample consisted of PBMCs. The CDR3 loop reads CASSSPTRRAYYEQYF. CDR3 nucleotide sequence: TGTGCCAGCAGTTCCCCAACAAGGCGCGCTTACTACGAGCAGTACTTC.